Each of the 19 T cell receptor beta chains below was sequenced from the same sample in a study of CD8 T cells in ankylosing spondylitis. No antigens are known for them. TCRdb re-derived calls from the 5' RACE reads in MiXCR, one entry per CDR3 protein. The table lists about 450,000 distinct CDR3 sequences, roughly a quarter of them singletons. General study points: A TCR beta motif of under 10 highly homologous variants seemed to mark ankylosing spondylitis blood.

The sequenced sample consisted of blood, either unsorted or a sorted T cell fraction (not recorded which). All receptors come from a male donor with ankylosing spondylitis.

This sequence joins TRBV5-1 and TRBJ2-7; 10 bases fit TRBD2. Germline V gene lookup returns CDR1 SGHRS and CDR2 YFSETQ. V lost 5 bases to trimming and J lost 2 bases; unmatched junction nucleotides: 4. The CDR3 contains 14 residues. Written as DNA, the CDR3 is TGCGCCAGCAGTCTCACTAGCGGGGCCTACGAGCAGTACTTC. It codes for CASSLTSGAYEQYF. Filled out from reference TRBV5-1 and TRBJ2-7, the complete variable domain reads KAGVTQTPRYLIKTRGQQVTLSCSPISGHRSVSWYQQTPGQGLQFLFEYFSETQRNKGNFPGRFSGRQFSNSRSEMNVSTLELGDSALYLCASSLTSGAYEQYFGPGTRLTVT.

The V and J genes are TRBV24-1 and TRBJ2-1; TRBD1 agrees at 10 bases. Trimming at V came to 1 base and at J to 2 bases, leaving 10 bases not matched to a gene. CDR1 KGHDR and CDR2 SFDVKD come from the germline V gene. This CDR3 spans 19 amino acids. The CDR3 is CATSDFPTPGQGAYNEQFF. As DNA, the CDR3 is TGTGCCACCAGTGATTTTCCTACTCCCGGACAGGGGGCCTACAATGAGCAGTTCTTC.

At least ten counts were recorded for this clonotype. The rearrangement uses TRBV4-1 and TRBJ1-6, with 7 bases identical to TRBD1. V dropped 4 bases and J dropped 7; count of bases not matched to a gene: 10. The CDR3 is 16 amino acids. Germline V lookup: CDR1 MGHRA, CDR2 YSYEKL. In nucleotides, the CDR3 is TGCGCCAGCAGCCGTCTGCCCGAGACAGGGAATTCACCCCTCCACTTT. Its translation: CASSRLPETGNSPLHF.

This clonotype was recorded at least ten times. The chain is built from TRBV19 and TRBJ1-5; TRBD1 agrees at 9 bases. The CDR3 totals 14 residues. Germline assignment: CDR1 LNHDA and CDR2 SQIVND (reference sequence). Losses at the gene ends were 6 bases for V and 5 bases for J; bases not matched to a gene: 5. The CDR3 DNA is TGTGCCAGTAGGATACAGGGGGCTCATCAGCCCCAGCATTTT. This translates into CASRIQGAHQPQHF.

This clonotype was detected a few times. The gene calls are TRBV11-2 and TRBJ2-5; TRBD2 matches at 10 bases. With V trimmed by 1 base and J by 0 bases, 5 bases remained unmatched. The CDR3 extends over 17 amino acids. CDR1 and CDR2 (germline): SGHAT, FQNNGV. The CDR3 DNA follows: TGTGCCAGCAGCTTAGGGAGGACTAGCGGAAACCAAGAGACCCAGTACTTC. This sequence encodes CASSLGRTSGNQETQYF.

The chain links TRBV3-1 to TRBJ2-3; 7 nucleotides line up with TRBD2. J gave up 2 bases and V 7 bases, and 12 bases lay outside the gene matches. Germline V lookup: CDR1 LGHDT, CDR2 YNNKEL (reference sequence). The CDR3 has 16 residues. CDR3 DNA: TGTGCCAGCAACCCGGAAGAGCGGGACTCCACAGATACGCAGTATTTT. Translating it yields CASNPEERDSTDTQYF.

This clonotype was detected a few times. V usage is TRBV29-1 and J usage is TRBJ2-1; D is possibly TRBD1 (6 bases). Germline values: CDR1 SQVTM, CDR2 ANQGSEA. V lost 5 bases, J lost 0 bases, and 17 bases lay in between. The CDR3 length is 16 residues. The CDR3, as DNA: TGCAGCGTTCCGACGGACAGACGGAGCTCCTACAATGAGCAGTTCTTC. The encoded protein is CSVPTDRRSSYNEQFF.

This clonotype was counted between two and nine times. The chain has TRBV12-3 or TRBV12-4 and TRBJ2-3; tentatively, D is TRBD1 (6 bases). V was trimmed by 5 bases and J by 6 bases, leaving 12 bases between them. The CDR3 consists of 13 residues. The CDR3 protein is CASSLQGLDTQYF. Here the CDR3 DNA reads TGTGCCAGCAGTCTACAGGGCTTGGATACGCAGTATTTT.

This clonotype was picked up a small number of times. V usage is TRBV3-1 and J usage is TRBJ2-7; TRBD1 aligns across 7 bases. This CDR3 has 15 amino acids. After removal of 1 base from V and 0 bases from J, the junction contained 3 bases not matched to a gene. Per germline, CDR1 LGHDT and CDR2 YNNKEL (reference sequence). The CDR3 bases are TGTGCCAGCAGCCAAGGGTGGACAGGCTCCTACGAGCAGTACTTC. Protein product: CASSQGWTGSYEQYF.

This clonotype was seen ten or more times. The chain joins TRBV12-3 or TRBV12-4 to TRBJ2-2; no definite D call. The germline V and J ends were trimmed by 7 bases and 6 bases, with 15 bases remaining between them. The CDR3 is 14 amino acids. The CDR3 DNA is TGTGCCAGCAACGAACTGGGATCGTCCGGGGAGCTGTTTTTT. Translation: CASNELGSSGELFF.

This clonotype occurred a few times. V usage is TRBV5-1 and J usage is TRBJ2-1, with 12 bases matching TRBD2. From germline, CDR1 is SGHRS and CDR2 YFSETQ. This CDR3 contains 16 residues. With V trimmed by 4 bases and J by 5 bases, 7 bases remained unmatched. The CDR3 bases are TGCGCCAGCAGCCCTCGGACTAGCGGGGTAGACAATGAGCAGTTCTTC. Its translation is CASSPRTSGVDNEQFF.

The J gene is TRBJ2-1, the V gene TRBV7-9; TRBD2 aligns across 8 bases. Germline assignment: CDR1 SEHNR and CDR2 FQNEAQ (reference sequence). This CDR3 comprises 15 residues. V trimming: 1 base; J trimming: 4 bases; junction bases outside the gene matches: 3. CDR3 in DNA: TGTGCCAGCAGCTTAGGACTAGCGTTTTACAATGAGCAGTTCTTC. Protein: CASSLGLAFYNEQFF.

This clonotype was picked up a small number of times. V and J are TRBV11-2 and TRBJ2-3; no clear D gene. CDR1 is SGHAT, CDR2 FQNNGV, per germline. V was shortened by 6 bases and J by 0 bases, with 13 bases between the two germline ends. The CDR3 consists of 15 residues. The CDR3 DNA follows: TGTGCCAGCAGGATCCCCTCAGGAAGCACAGATACGCAGTATTTT. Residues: CASRIPSGSTDTQYF.

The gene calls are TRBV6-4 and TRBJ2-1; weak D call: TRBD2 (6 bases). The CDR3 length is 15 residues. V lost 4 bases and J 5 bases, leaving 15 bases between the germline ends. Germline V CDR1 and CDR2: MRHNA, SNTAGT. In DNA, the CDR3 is TGTGCCAGCAGTGCTACGGGAGAGGAACACAATGAGCAGTTCTTC. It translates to CASSATGEEHNEQFF.

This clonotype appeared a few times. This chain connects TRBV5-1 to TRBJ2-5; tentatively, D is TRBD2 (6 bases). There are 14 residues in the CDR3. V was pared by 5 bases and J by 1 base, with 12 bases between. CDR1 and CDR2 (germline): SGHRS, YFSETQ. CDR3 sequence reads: CASSIGTLQETQYF. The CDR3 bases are TGCGCCAGCAGTATCGGGACTCTCCAAGAGACCCAGTACTTC.

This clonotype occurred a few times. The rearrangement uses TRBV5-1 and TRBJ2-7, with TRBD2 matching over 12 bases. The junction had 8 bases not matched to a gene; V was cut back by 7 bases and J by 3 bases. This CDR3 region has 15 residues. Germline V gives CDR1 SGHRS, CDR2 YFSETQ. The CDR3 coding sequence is TGCGCCAGCGGGCTGACTAGCGGGAGTATCTACGAGCAGTACTTC. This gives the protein CASGLTSGSIYEQYF.

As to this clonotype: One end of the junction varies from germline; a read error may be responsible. This CDR3 is CCASSAGSSYNEQFF. As DNA, the CDR3 is TGCTGTGCATCCTCGGCGGGAAGCTCCTACAATGAGCAGTTCTTC. The chain links TRBV20-1 to TRBJ2-1; perhaps TRBD2 as D (6 bases). Germline V CDR1 and CDR2: DFQATT, SNEGSKA (reference sequence). CDR3 length: 15 amino acids.

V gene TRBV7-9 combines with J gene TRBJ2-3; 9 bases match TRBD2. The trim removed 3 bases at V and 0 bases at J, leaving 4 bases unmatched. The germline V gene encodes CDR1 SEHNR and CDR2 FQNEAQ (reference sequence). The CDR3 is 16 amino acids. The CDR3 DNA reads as TGTGCCAGCAGCTTGACTAGCGGACCCAGCACAGATACGCAGTATTTT. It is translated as CASSLTSGPSTDTQYF.

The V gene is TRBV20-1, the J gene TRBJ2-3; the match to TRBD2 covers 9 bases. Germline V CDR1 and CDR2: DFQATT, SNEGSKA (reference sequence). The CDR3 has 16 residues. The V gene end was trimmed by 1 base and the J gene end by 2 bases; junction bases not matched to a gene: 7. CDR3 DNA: TGCAGTGCTAGAGCCAGCGGGAGGCCGAACACAGATACGCAGTATTTT. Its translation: CSARASGRPNTDTQYF.